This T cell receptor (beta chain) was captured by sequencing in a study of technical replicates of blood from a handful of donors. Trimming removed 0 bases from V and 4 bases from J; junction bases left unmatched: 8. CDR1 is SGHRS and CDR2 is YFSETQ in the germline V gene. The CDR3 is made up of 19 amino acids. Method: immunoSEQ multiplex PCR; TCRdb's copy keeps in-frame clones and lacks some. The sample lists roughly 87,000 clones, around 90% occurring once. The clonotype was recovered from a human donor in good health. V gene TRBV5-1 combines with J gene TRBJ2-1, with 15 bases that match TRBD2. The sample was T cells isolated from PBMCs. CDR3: CASSLAVTGTSGRYNEQFF. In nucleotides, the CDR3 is TGCGCCAGCAGCTTGGCTGTTACCGGGACTAGCGGGAGGTACAATGAGCAGTTCTTC.